A single sample gave rise to the 16 T cell receptor beta chains below, sequenced in a study of blood T cell repertoires in COVID-19 (dated by TCRdb to about 2020). The library relied on the immunoSEQ multiplex PCR assay. Entries here come from immuneACCESS through TCRdb and include only in-frame sequences with V and J called. Some clones fail to appear in such tables; in the studies checked, an unresolved V gene covers under half of the shortfall, and the cause of the remainder is unknown. The sample contains tens of thousands of clones, roughly 89% of them found a single time. The ten top clones hold roughly 4.5% of the sample. The material sequenced was peripheral blood. The receptor set was obtained from a woman aged 50 to 60 with active COVID-19.

This clone was detected once. The V call is TRBV10-3, the J call TRBJ2-7; perhaps TRBD2 as D (6 bases). With 4 bases removed from V and 3 bases from J, the gap between germline ends came to 10 bases. Germline CDR1 reads ENHRY; CDR2 reads SYGVKD. The CDR3 totals 13 residues. The CDR3 nucleotides are TGTGCCATCAGTGGCCGGGAGATCTACGAGCAGTACTTC. It codes for CAISGREIYEQYF.

CDR3 loop: CASSFRDGRGETQYF. The CDR3 nucleotides are TGTGCCAGCAGTTTCCGGGACGGGAGGGGAGAGACCCAGTACTTC. V usage is TRBV28 and J usage is TRBJ2-5; 8 positions agree with TRBD2. CDR3 length equals 15 residues. After removal of 3 bases from V and 4 bases from J, the junction contained 7 bases not matched to a gene. Germline-derived CDR1 and CDR2 are MDHEN and SYDVKM.

This sequence joins TRBV7-3 and TRBJ2-3; 10 nucleotides line up with TRBD2. The CDR3 length is 15 residues. V was clipped by 5 bases and J by 0 bases; unmatched bases: 2. Germline V gives CDR1 SGHTA, CDR2 FQGTGA. The CDR3 loop is CASSRTSGSTDTQYF. In nucleotides, the CDR3 is TGTGCCAGCAGCCGGACTAGCGGAAGCACAGATACGCAGTATTTT.

The chain links TRBV6-5 to TRBJ2-7; possibly TRBD1 for D (7 bases). V was pared by 6 bases and J by 0 bases, with 12 bases between. The CDR3 length is 14 residues. CDR1 MNHEY and CDR2 SVGAGI come from the germline V gene. In nucleotides, the CDR3 is TGTGCCAGCAGGGGGGGACAGAGCTCCTACGAGCAGTACTTC. Translating gives CASRGGQSSYEQYF.

The V gene is TRBV7-9, the J gene TRBJ2-2, with D unclear. Trimming left V 5 bases short and J 4 bases short, with 2 bases between. CDR3 length: 11 residues. CDR1 is SEHNR and CDR2 is FQNEAQ in the germline V gene (reference sequence). CDR3 bases: TGTGCCAGCAGCCTCACCGGGGAGCTGTTTTTT. Its translation: CASSLTGELFF.

This clone was observed once. This sequence joins TRBV27 and TRBJ1-3; no clear D gene. With 5 bases removed from V and 7 bases from J, the gap between germline ends came to 9 bases. This CDR3 spans 12 amino acids. Per germline, CDR1 MNHEY and CDR2 SMNVEV (reference sequence). The DNA for the CDR3 is TGTGCCAGCAGTACTAGTAAGAACACCATATATTTT. Protein product: CASSTSKNTIYF.

The V and J genes are TRBV5-1 and TRBJ2-7; weak D call: TRBD2 (5 bases). Between the trimmed V and J ends, which lost 2 bases and 5 bases, there was a span of 14 bases. The CDR3 has 14 residues. From germline, CDR1 is SGHRS and CDR2 YFSETQ. The CDR3 protein is CASSFAPGSDEQYF. CDR3 nucleotide sequence: TGCGCCAGCAGCTTTGCCCCGGGGAGCGACGAGCAGTACTTC.

V is TRBV28 and J is TRBJ2-3, with a weak D call TRBD2 (6 bases). V was cut by 6 bases and J by 2 bases, with 15 bases left in between. This CDR3 is built from 15 residues. Germline V gene data show CDR1 as MDHEN and CDR2 as SYDVKM. The CDR3, as DNA: TGTGCCAGCAGCTTGACGGAGGGAAACACAGATACGCAGTATTTT. Its translation is CASSLTEGNTDTQYF.

The chain employs TRBV3-1 (or the pseudogene TRBV3-2) and TRBJ1-1, with 8 bases matching TRBD1. This CDR3 is built from 14 residues. V gave up 4 bases and J gave up 4 bases; unmatched junction bases: 5. The germline V gene encodes CDR1 LGHDT and CDR2 YNNKEL (reference sequence). Here the CDR3 DNA reads TGTGCCAGCAGCCTTACAGGGGGGAGCACTGAAGCTTTCTTT. Translated, it gives CASSLTGGSTEAFF.

This chain uses TRBV4-1 with TRBJ2-1; 9 positions match TRBD2. J gave up 8 bases and V 1 base, and 6 bases lay outside the gene matches. This CDR3 is 15 amino acids long. Germline values: CDR1 MGHRA, CDR2 YSYEKL. The CDR3 reads CASSQVLAGSDEQFF. The CDR3 DNA reads TGCGCCAGCAGCCAAGTCCTAGCGGGAAGTGATGAGCAGTTCTTC.

This clone appeared a single time. The chain carries TRBV29-1 and TRBJ2-5, with 11 bases fitting TRBD1. V dropped 3 bases and J dropped 3; count of bases not matched to a gene: 6. Per the germline V gene, CDR1 is SQVTM and CDR2 is ANQGSEA. The CDR3 totals 15 residues. CDR3 protein: CSVEMGTGGKETQYF. The DNA for the CDR3 is TGCAGCGTTGAGATGGGGACAGGGGGAAAAGAGACCCAGTACTTC.

The gene calls are TRBV15 and TRBJ2-7; tentative D call: TRBD2 (6 bases). This CDR3 region has 15 residues. V gave up 0 bases and J gave up 4 bases, with 13 bases separating them. Germline V gene sequence: CDR1 LNHNV, CDR2 YYDKDF (reference sequence). CDR3 region: CATSRDSGSGYEQYF. The CDR3 region has the DNA TGTGCCACCAGCAGAGATAGCGGAAGTGGATACGAGCAGTACTTC.

The chain has TRBV27 and TRBJ2-5; tentative D call: TRBD2 (6 bases). Germline V gene data show CDR1 as MNHEY and CDR2 as SMNVEV (reference sequence). CDR3 size: 16 residues. Trimming removed 2 bases at V and 4 bases at J, with 17 bases between. The CDR3 region is CASSLKGRGSLETQYF. Written as DNA, the CDR3 is TGTGCCAGCAGTTTAAAGGGGCGGGGTAGTTTAGAGACCCAGTACTTC.

This rearrangement joins TRBV19 to TRBJ2-2, with D tentatively TRBD2 (6 bases). Germline CDR1 is LNHDA and CDR2 is SQIVND (reference sequence). This CDR3 spans 14 amino acids. Trimming stripped 3 bases from V and 6 bases from J, with 11 bases between. The DNA of the CDR3 is TGTGCCAGTAGTATTAAAGCGGGTCCCGGGGAGCTGTTTTTT. Protein product: CASSIKAGPGELFF.

The chain combines TRBV6-5 with TRBJ2-2, with a weak D call TRBD2 (5 bases). With 7 bases removed from V and 4 bases from J, the gap between germline ends came to 13 bases. This CDR3 contains 14 residues. Looked up from germline, CDR1 is MNHEY and CDR2 is SVGAGI. The CDR3 nucleotides read TGTGCCAGCACCCACGGAGGTGGCACCGGGGAGCTGTTTTTT. Its translation: CASTHGGGTGELFF.

The chain combines TRBV3-1 (or the pseudogene TRBV3-2) with TRBJ2-6; D ambiguous. Germline loops: CDR1 LGHDT, CDR2 YNNKEL (reference sequence). V shed 4 bases and J shed 3 bases, with 10 bases lying between them. This CDR3 is 15 amino acids long. CDR3 coding DNA: TGTGCCAGCAGCCTCATGTCGGTTGGGGCCAACGTCCTGACTTTC. It translates to CASSLMSVGANVLTF.